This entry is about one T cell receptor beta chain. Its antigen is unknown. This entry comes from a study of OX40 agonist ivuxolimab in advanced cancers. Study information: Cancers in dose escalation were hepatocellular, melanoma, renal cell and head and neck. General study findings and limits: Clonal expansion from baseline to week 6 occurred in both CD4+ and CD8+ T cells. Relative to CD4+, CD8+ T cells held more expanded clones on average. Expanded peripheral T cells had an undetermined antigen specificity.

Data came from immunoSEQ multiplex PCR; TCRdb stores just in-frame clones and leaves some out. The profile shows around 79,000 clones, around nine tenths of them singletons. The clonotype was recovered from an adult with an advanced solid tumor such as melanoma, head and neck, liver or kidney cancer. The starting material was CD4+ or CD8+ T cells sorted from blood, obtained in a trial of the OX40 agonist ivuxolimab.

For the CDR3, the DNA is TGTGCCAGCAGCGACACCCTCAATCAGCCCCAGCATTTT. It encodes CASSDTLNQPQHF. The chain uses TRBV6-5 and TRBJ1-5, with D unresolved. Trimming stripped 6 bases from V and 3 bases from J, with 9 bases between. CDR3 length: 13 residues. Per germline, CDR1 MNHEY and CDR2 SVGAGI.